This TCR beta chain was recorded in a study of response to subunit inactivated influenza vaccine. The trim removed 1 base at V and 2 bases at J, leaving 3 bases unmatched. The germline gives CDR1 SGHRS, CDR2 YFSETQ. CDR3 size: 15 residues. TCRdb re-called the RT-PCR reads through MiXCR, storing one row per CDR3 protein. The profile shows about 520,000 distinct CDR3 sequences, about 25% of them singletons. The material was CD4+ T cells sorted from PBMCs, obtained approximately 5 days after vaccination. This receptor was obtained from a man aged 50 to 60 who received an inactivated influenza vaccine. J is TRBJ2-3 and V is TRBV5-1; 8 nucleotides match TRBD2. The CDR3 bases are TGCGCCAGCAGCTTGAAGCGGGGGACCACAGATACGCAGTATTTT. The encoded protein is CASSLKRGTTDTQYF.